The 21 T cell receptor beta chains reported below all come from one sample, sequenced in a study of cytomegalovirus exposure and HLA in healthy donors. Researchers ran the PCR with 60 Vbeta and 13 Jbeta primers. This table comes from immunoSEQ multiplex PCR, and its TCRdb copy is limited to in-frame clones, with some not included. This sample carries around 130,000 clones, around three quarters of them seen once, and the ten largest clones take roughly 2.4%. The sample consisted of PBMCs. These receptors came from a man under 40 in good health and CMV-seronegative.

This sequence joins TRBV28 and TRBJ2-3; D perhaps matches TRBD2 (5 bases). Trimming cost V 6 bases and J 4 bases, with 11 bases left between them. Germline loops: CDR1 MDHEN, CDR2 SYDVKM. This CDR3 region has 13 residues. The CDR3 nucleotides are TGTGCCAGCAGCCAGAGAGGGCCAGATACGCAGTATTTT. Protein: CASSQRGPDTQYF.

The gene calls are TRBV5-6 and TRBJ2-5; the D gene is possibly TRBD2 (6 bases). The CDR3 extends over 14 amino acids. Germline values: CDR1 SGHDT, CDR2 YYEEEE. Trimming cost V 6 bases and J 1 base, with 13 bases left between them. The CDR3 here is CASTHGGAQETQYF. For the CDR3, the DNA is TGTGCCAGCACCCACGGGGGAGCCCAAGAGACCCAGTACTTC.

CDR3 protein: CASSLSPTAGTQQETQYF. CDR3 DNA sequence: TGTGCCAGCAGTCTTTCACCTACCGCCGGGACACAGCAAGAGACCCAGTACTTC. The chain recombines TRBV2 with TRBJ2-5; D possibly corresponds to TRBD1 (6 bases). CDR3 size: 18 residues. Germline V gene data show CDR1 as SNHLY and CDR2 as FYNNEI. The V end was cut by 5 bases, the J end by 2 bases, with 24 bases between.

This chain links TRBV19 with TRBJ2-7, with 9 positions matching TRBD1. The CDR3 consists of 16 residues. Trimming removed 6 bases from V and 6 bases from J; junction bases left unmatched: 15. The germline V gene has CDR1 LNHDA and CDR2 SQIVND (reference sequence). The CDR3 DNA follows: TGTGCCAGTAGCGGACAGGGGAATCCCGTCCTGAGCGAGCAGTACTTC. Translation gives CASSGQGNPVLSEQYF.

The CDR3 sequence: CASSPQGVVEKLFF. CDR3 DNA sequence: TGCGCCAGCAGTCCTCAGGGGGTCGTGGAAAAACTGTTTTTT. The chain combines TRBV4-1 with TRBJ1-4, with 7 bases fitting TRBD1. CDR3 length equals 14 residues. Germline trimming cut 6 bases from V and 8 bases from J; bases unmatched to any gene: 9. Germline values: CDR1 MGHRA, CDR2 YSYEKL.

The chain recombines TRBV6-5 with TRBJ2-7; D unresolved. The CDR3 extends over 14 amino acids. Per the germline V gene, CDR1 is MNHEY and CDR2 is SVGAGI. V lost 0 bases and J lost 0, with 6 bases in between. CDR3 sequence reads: CASSYSVASYEQYF. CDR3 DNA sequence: TGTGCCAGCAGTTACTCGGTAGCCTCCTACGAGCAGTACTTC.

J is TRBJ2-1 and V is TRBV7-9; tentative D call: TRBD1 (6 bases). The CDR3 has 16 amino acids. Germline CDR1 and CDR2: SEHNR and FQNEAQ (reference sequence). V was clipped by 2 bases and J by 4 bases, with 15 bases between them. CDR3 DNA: TGTGCCAGCAGCTTACTAAAAGACAGGAAATACAATGAGCAGTTCTTC. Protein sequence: CASSLLKDRKYNEQFF.

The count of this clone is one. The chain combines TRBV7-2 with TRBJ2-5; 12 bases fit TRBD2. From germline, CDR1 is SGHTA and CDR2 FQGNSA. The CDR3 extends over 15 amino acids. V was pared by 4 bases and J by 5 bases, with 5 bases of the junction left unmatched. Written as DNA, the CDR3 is TGTGCCAGCAGCTCGGGACTAGCGGGTGGCGAGACCCAGTACTTC. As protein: CASSSGLAGGETQYF.

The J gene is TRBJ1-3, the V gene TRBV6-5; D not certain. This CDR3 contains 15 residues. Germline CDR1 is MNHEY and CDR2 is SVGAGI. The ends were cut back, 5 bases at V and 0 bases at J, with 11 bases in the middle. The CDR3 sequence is CASSTRFSSGNTIYF. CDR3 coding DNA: TGTGCCAGCAGTACGCGGTTTAGCTCTGGAAACACCATATATTTT.

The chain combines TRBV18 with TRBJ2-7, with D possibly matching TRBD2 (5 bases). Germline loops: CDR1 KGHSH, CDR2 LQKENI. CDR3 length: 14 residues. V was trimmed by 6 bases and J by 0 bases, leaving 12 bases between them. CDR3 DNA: TGTGCCAGCTCCCCCGACGGACTCTCCTACGAGCAGTACTTC. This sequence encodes CASSPDGLSYEQYF. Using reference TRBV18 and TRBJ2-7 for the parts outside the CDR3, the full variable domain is NAGVMQNPRHLVRRRGQEARLRCSPMKGHSHVYWYRQLPEEGLKFMVYLQKENIIDESGMPKERFSAEFPKEGPSILRIQQVVRGDSAAYFCASSPDGLSYEQYFGPGTRLTVT.

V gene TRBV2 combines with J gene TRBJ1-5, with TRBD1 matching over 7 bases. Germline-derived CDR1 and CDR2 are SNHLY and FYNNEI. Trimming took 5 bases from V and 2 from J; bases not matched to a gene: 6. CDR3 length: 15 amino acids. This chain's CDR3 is CASSPDRVGNQPQHF. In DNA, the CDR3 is TGTGCCAGCAGTCCAGACAGGGTTGGCAATCAGCCCCAGCATTTT.

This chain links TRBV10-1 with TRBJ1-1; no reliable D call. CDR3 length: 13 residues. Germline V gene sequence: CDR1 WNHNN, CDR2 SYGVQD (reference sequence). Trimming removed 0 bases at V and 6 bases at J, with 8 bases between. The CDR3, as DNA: TGCGCCAGCAGTGAGTCAGTGGCAGCTGAAGCTTTCTTT. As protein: CASSESVAAEAFF.

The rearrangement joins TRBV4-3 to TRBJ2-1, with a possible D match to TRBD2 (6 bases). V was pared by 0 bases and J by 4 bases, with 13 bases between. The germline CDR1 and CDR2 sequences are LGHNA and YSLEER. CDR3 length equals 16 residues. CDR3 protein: CASSQDSGRYYNEQFF. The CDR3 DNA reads TGCGCCAGCAGCCAAGATTCGGGGAGGTATTACAATGAGCAGTTCTTC.

DNA for the CDR3: TGTGCCAGCAGCACAGGTAACACCGGGGAGCTGTTTTTT. It translates to CASSTGNTGELFF. This sequence joins TRBV7-2 and TRBJ2-2; D may be TRBD1 (5 bases). Looked up from germline, CDR1 is SGHTA and CDR2 is FQGNSA. V was cut by 5 bases and J by 2 bases, with 6 bases left in between. CDR3 size: 13 residues.

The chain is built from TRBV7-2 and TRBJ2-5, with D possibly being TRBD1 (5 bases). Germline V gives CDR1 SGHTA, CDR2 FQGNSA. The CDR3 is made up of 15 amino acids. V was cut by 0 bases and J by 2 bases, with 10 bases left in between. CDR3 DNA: TGTGCCAGCAGCTTAGCCTGGGGCAGGCAAGAGACCCAGTACTTC. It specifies CASSLAWGRQETQYF.

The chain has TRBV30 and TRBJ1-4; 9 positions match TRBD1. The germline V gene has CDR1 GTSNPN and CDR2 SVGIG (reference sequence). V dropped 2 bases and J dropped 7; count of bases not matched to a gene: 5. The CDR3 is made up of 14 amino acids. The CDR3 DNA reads TGTGCCTGGAGTTATACAGGGGGCACTGAAAAACTGTTTTTT. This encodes CAWSYTGGTEKLFF.

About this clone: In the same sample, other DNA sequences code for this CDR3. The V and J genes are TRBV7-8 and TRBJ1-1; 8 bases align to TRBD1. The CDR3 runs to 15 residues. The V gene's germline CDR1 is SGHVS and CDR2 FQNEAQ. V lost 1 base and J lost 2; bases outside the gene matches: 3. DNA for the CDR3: TGTGCCAGCAGCTTAGTGGACAGGGCCAACACTGAAGCTTTCTTT. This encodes CASSLVDRANTEAFF.

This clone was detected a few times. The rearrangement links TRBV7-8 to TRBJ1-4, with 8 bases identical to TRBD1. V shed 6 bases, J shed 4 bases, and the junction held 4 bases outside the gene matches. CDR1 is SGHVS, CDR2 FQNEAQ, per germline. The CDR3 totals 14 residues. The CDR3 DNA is TGTGCCAGCAGACGGACAGGGTTTAATGAAAAACTGTTTTTT. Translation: CASRRTGFNEKLFF.

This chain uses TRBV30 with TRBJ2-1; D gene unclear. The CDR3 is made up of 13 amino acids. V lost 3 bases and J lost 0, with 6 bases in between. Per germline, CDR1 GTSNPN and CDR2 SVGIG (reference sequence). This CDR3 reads CAWRASSYNEQFF. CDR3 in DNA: TGTGCCTGGAGGGCCAGCTCCTACAATGAGCAGTTCTTC.

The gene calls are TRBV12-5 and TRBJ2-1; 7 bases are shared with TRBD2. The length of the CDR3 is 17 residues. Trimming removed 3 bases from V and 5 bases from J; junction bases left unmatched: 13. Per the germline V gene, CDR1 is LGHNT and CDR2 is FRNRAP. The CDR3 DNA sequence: TGTGCTAGTGGTTTTGGGAGGGACCGCTTGGGCCACAATGAGCAGTTCTTC. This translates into CASGFGRDRLGHNEQFF. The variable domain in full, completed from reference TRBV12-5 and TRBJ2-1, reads DARVTQTPRHKVTEMGQEVTMRCQPILGHNTVFWYRQTMMQGLELLAYFRNRAPLDDSGMPKDRFSAEMPDATLATLKIQPSEPRDSAVYFCASGFGRDRLGHNEQFFGPGTRLTVL.

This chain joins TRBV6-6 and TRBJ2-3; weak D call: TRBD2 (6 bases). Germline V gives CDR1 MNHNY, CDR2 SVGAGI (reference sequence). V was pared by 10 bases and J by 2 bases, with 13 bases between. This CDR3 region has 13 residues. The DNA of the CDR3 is TGTGCCATCGGAGGGTCGGACACAGATACGCAGTATTTT. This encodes CAIGGSDTDTQYF.